This section outlines one TCR beta chain sequence together with its context. What it binds is unknown. This sample was included in a study of blood T cells in healthy people across ages. Study-level points and caveats: Without sorted subsets, naive and antigen-experienced compartments could not be conclusively compared.

Sample-barcoded 5' priming and a J-beta primer mix drove a second PCR of about 6 to 12 cycles. Each cDNA molecule was tagged by a template-switch adaptor with 12 random nucleotides. TCRdb reanalysed the 5' RACE reads using MiXCR and keeps one entry per CDR3 protein. The sample lists roughly 800,000 distinct CDR3 sequences; roughly 64% were seen once. Sequencing used blood. This clonotype was sampled from a man younger than 40 in good health.

CDR3 sequence (DNA): TGCGCCAGCAGCCAAAGGCAGGGGGCTGAAGCTTTCTTT. Translated, it gives CASSQRQGAEAFF. This chain uses TRBV4-3 with TRBJ1-1; 7 bases are a match to TRBD1. Germline assignment: CDR1 LGHNA and CDR2 YSLEER. The junction had 3 bases not matched to a gene; V was cut back by 2 bases and J by 6 bases. The CDR3 totals 13 residues.